The clone carrying this T cell receptor (beta chain) was seen ten or more times. The antigen is undetermined. The sample comes from a study of T cell repertoires in cytomegalovirus infection. Study-wide findings and caveats: The response measured ex vivo was dominated by TCR beta clonotypes (HLA-C-restricted and CMV-specific).

A single record per CDR3 protein comes from TCRdb applying MiXCR to the reads. The sample holds more than 400,000 distinct CDR3 sequences; around 27% are singletons and the top ten take roughly an eighth. Trimming pared 0 bases from V and 6 bases from J, leaving 9 bases between. The CDR3 is 14 amino acids. The germline CDR1 and CDR2 sequences are SEHNR and FQNEAQ (reference sequence). The rearrangement uses TRBV7-9 and TRBJ2-1, with D possibly called TRBD1 or TRBD2 (5 bases each). This clonotype originated in a human donor in good health (CMV status not recorded). Some clones in this sample may be carry-over from other donors' samples. The sample comprised PBMCs. CDR3 coding DNA: TGTGCCAGCAGCTTAGCGGGGGTAGTCAATGAGCAGTTCTTC. This encodes CASSLAGVVNEQFF.